The rows below give T cell receptor beta chains drawn from one sample of a study of blood T cell repertoires in COVID-19. Profiling relied on immunoSEQ multiplex PCR, and the TCRdb table lists in-frame clones only, not all of them. The data hold some 34,000 clones, with more than 80% observed a single time. Sample: peripheral blood. The receptors were gathered from a human donor in a cohort sampled during active COVID-19. Both conserved end residues are part of each CDR3. Fields, in order: D gene, clone size, J gene, V gene, CDR3 DNA, CDR3 protein. D genes are given only for firm matches. Clone size, where shown, is once, few, many, or a class for clones that have expanded.

D: NA; size: NA; J: TRBJ2-7; V: TRBV9; DNA: TGTGCCAGCAGCCCTCATAGCGCCCCGAGCTCCTACGAGCAGTACTTC; CDR3: CASSPHSAPSSYEQYF
D: NA; size: NA; J: TRBJ1-5; V: TRBV13; DNA: TGTGCCAGCAGCCGGGGGTATAGCAATCAGCCCCAGCATTTT; CDR3: CASSRGYSNQPQHF
D: NA; size: NA; J: TRBJ2-3; V: TRBV12-3/TRBV12-4; DNA: TGTGCCAGCAGTTTAGGACTAGATACGCAGTATTTT; CDR3: CASSLGLDTQYF
D: NA; size: NA; J: TRBJ1-1; V: TRBV9; DNA: TGTGCCAGCAGCGGCCTAACAGGGAACACTGAAGCTTTCTTT; CDR3: CASSGLTGNTEAFF
D: NA; size: NA; J: TRBJ1-5; V: TRBV19; DNA: TGTGCCAGTAGTATATTTCCAGATCAGCCCCAGCATTTT; CDR3: CASSIFPDQPQHF
D: NA; size: NA; J: TRBJ1-1; V: TRBV6-2/TRBV6-3; DNA: TGTGCCAGCAGTTATCGGGACACCCGACGCACTGAAGCTTTCTTT; CDR3: CASSYRDTRRTEAFF
D: TRBD1; size: NA; J: TRBJ2-1; V: TRBV5-1; DNA: TGCGCCAGCAAAGACAGGGTCAATGAGCAGTTCTTC; CDR3: CASKDRVNEQFF
D: NA; size: NA; J: TRBJ2-7; V: TRBV5-1; DNA: TGCGCCAGCAGCTTGGAGAGGGTCGGCGAGCAGTACTTC; CDR3: CASSLERVGEQYF
D: NA; size: NA; J: TRBJ2-3; V: TRBV19; DNA: TGTGCCAGTAGGTCGAGGCCCCTTAGCACAGATACGCAGTATTTT; CDR3: CASRSRPLSTDTQYF
D: NA; size: NA; J: TRBJ1-2; V: TRBV30; DNA: TGTGCCTGGAACCACCGAGGGGGTACCTATGGCTACACCTTC; CDR3: CAWNHRGGTYGYTF
D: NA; size: NA; J: TRBJ1-5; V: TRBV30; DNA: TGTGCCTGGAGTAGAGGGTCCGGCAATCAGCCCCAGCATTTT; CDR3: CAWSRGSGNQPQHF
D: TRBD1; size: NA; J: TRBJ2-3; V: TRBV29-1; DNA: TGCAGCGCATATTACAGGGGCGTAACCTTCACAGATACGCAGTATTTT; CDR3: CSAYYRGVTFTDTQYF
D: TRBD1; size: NA; J: TRBJ2-7; V: TRBV5-8; DNA: TGTGCCAGCAGCTGGGGACAGGGACTCTCCTACGAGCAGTACTTC; CDR3: CASSWGQGLSYEQYF
D: NA; size: NA; J: TRBJ2-1; V: TRBV11-1; DNA: TGTGCCAGCAGCTTAGCGGCCGGAAGGGGTAATGAGCAGTTCTTC; CDR3: CASSLAAGRGNEQFF
D: TRBD1; size: NA; J: TRBJ1-5; V: TRBV30; DNA: TGTGCCTGGAGCCGGGACAGCCCGAATCGGCCCCAGCATTTT; CDR3: CAWSRDSPNRPQHF
D: TRBD1; size: NA; J: TRBJ1-5; V: TRBV2; DNA: TGTGCCAGCAGTGAGGAAACAGGGGTTCAGCCCCAGCATTTT; CDR3: CASSEETGVQPQHF
D: TRBD1; size: NA; J: TRBJ2-7; V: TRBV7-9; DNA: TGTGCCAGCAGCCTGACCAGAACAGGGGGCGGAAACGAGCAGTACTTC; CDR3: CASSLTRTGGGNEQYF
D: TRBD2; size: NA; J: TRBJ2-1; V: TRBV6-4; DNA: TGTGCCAGCAGTACGAGCGGGAGCCCCCATAATGAGCAGTTCTTC; CDR3: CASSTSGSPHNEQFF
D: NA; size: NA; J: TRBJ2-3; V: TRBV3-1/TRBV3-2; DNA: TGTGCCAGCAGCCCTACCGGTAGCACAGATACGCAGTATTTT; CDR3: CASSPTGSTDTQYF
D: TRBD1; size: once; J: TRBJ2-3; V: TRBV7-8; DNA: TGTGCCAGCAGCTTAGCGAGCAGGGGGCTTAGCACAGATACGCAGTATTTT; CDR3: CASSLASRGLSTDTQYF
D: TRBD1; size: NA; J: TRBJ2-7; V: TRBV5-4; DNA: TGTGCCAGCACCAATCGGGACAGCCCCTACGAGCAGTACTTC; CDR3: CASTNRDSPYEQYF
D: TRBD1; size: NA; J: TRBJ2-5; V: TRBV7-7; DNA: TGTGCTAGCAGCTTAGCCGGGACAGGAGGAGAGACCCAGTACTTC; CDR3: CASSLAGTGGETQYF
D: NA; size: NA; J: TRBJ2-3; V: TRBV19; DNA: TGTGCCAGTAGTGGGCAGGTTGGTTCGGGCACAGATACGCAGTATTTT; CDR3: CASSGQVGSGTDTQYF
D: NA; size: NA; J: TRBJ2-3; V: TRBV30; DNA: TGTGCCTGGAGTGTCTCAGATACGCAGTATTTT; CDR3: CAWSVSDTQYF
D: TRBD1; size: NA; J: TRBJ1-5; V: TRBV30; DNA: TGTGCCGGTGACAGGGGAGGGCAGCCCCAGCATTTT; CDR3: CAGDRGGQPQHF
D: NA; size: NA; J: TRBJ1-6; V: TRBV20-1; DNA: TGCAGTGCTAGTATAACAGGGAATAATTCACCCCTCCACTTT; CDR3: CSASITGNNSPLHF
D: TRBD2; size: NA; J: TRBJ2-1; V: TRBV5-5; DNA: TGTGCCAGCAGCCCAGGGACTAGCTTAGCCCGTGATGAGCAGTTCTTC; CDR3: CASSPGTSLARDEQFF
D: TRBD2; size: NA; J: TRBJ2-1; V: TRBV6-5; DNA: TGTGCCAGCAGTAGGGGACTAGGGGGTGAGCAGTTCTTC; CDR3: CASSRGLGGEQFF
D: NA; size: NA; J: TRBJ1-4; V: TRBV2; DNA: TGTGCCAGCAGTGAAGGGTCGGCTAATGAAAAACTGTTTTTT; CDR3: CASSEGSANEKLFF
D: TRBD2; size: NA; J: TRBJ2-5; V: TRBV28; DNA: TGTGCCAGCAGTCCGACTAGCGGGAGTTGGATCGAGACCCAGTACTTC; CDR3: CASSPTSGSWIETQYF
D: NA; size: NA; J: TRBJ2-1; V: TRBV5-1; DNA: TGCGCCAGCAGCCTCCCCAGGGCGGAAGGCAATGAGCAGTTCTTC; CDR3: CASSLPRAEGNEQFF
D: NA; size: NA; J: TRBJ2-1; V: TRBV6-4; DNA: TGTGCCAGCAGTGACAAACGGCGGGGAAGGGTTTACAATGAGCAGTTCTTC; CDR3: CASSDKRRGRVYNEQFF
D: TRBD1; size: NA; J: TRBJ2-3; V: TRBV10-3; DNA: TGTGCCATCAGTGATTTAGTTAGCGGACAGGGGCCAGATACGCAGTATTTT; CDR3: CAISDLVSGQGPDTQYF
D: TRBD1; size: NA; J: TRBJ2-5; V: TRBV7-9; DNA: TGTGCCAGCAGCTTAGCCCCCGGGACAGTGCTCCAAGAGACCCAGTACTTC; CDR3: CASSLAPGTVLQETQYF
D: TRBD1; size: NA; J: TRBJ2-5; V: TRBV28; DNA: TGTGCCAGCAGTTGGGACAGAAACCAAGAGACCCAGTACTTC; CDR3: CASSWDRNQETQYF
D: NA; size: few; J: TRBJ2-5; V: TRBV28; DNA: TGTGCCAGCACCCTCAGGGCAGGGTGGGAGACCCAGTACTTC; CDR3: CASTLRAGWETQYF
D: NA; size: NA; J: TRBJ2-7; V: TRBV6-5; DNA: TGTGCCAGCAGTCAACTAGCTTACCCTAGCTACGAGCAGTACTTC; CDR3: CASSQLAYPSYEQYF
D: NA; size: NA; J: TRBJ1-3; V: TRBV9; DNA: TGTGCCAGCAGCGTGGAGGGGGGGATCTCTGGAAACACCATATATTTT; CDR3: CASSVEGGISGNTIYF
D: TRBD1; size: NA; J: TRBJ1-1; V: TRBV19; DNA: TGTGCCAGTAGCACCTCGGACAGGGGCGACACTGAAGCTTTCTTT; CDR3: CASSTSDRGDTEAFF
D: NA; size: NA; J: TRBJ2-2; V: TRBV5-1; DNA: TGCGCCAGCAGCGATTTCGGGACTGCCAAAACACCGGGGGAGCTGTTTTTT; CDR3: CASSDFGTAKTPGELFF
D: NA; size: NA; J: TRBJ1-2; V: TRBV29-1; DNA: TGCAGCGTTGTAGGAGGGGACTATGGCTACACCTTC; CDR3: CSVVGGDYGYTF
D: NA; size: NA; J: TRBJ1-5; V: TRBV28; DNA: TGTGCCAGCAGCTATTCTCCGCAGCCCCAGCATTTT; CDR3: CASSYSPQPQHF
D: NA; size: NA; J: TRBJ2-5; V: TRBV2; DNA: TGTGCAACTGCGAAGGGGGAGGAGACCCAGTACTTC; CDR3: CATAKGEETQYF
D: TRBD2; size: few; J: TRBJ2-2; V: TRBV11-2; DNA: TGTGCCAGCAGCCGGGGACTAGCGGGAGGGCTAAAGACCGGGGAGCTGTTTTTT; CDR3: CASSRGLAGGLKTGELFF
D: TRBD2; size: NA; J: TRBJ2-1; V: TRBV2; DNA: TGTGCCAGCAGTGTAGCGGGAGAGGGGGATGAGCAGTTCTTC; CDR3: CASSVAGEGDEQFF
D: NA; size: NA; J: TRBJ2-5; V: TRBV23-1; DNA: TGCGCCAGCAGTCAGGGGAGGAAAGAGACCCAGTACTTC; CDR3: CASSQGRKETQYF
D: NA; size: NA; J: TRBJ2-3; V: TRBV27; DNA: TGTGCCAGCAGTTTGTCGCTAGTTAGTCTGGGAGATACGCAGTATTTT; CDR3: CASSLSLVSLGDTQYF
D: TRBD1; size: NA; J: TRBJ2-6; V: TRBV2; DNA: TGTGCCAGCAGTGATCCAAACCGGGACAGGAAAACCTCTGGGGCCAACGTCCTGACTTTC; CDR3: CASSDPNRDRKTSGANVLTF